The source of this T cell receptor (beta chain) is a study of shared clonotypes between healthy human individuals. V was cut by 0 bases and J by 8 bases, with 16 bases left in between. The V gene's germline CDR1 is GTSNPN and CDR2 SVGIG (reference sequence). The CDR3 is 14 residues long. Assay used: immunoSEQ multiplex PCR; TCRdb lists only in-frame clones, some missing. Among 2 million to 2.5 million clones listed, roughly 95% were seen once. The clonotype was recovered from a man younger than 35 in good health. Specimen: naive CD4+ T cells sorted from blood. Subset specified: CD45RA+ positively selected. The J gene is TRBJ1-1, the V gene TRBV30, with a tentative D call TRBD1 (5 bases). CDR3 residues: CAWSVNSRQSEAFF. The CDR3 region has the DNA TGTGCCTGGAGTGTAAATTCTAGACAGTCGGAAGCTTTCTTT.